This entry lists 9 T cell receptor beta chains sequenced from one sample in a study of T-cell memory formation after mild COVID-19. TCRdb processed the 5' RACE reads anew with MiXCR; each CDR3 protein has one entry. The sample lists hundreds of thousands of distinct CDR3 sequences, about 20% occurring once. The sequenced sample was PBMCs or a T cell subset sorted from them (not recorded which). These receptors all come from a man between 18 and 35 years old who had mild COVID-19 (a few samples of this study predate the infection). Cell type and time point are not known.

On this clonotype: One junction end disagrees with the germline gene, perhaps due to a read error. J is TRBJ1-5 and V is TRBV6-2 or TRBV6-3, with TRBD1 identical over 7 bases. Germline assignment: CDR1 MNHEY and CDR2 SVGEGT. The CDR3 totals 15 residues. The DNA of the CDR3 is TGTGCCAGCAGCTTAAGCCAAGGGGGCAATCGGCCCCAGCATTTT. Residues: CASSLSQGGNRPQHF.

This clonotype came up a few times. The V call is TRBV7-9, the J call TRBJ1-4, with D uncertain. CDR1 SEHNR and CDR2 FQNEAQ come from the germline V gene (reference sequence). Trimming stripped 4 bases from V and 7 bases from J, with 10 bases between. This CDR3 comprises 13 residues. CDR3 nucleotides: TGTGCCAGCAGCTGGGAGATGCGTGAAAAACTGTTTTTT. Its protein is CASSWEMREKLFF.

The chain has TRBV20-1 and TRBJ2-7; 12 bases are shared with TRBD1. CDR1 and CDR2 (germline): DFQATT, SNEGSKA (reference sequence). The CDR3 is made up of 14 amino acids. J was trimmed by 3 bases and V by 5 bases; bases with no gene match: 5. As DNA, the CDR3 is TGCAGTGCTCAGGGACAGGGGGCAATCTACGAGCAGTACTTC. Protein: CSAQGQGAIYEQYF.

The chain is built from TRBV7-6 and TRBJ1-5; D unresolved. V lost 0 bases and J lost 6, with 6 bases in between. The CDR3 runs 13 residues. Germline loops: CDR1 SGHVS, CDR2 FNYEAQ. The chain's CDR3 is CASSLAEFQPQHF. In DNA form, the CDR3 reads TGTGCCAGCAGCTTAGCGGAGTTTCAGCCCCAGCATTTT.

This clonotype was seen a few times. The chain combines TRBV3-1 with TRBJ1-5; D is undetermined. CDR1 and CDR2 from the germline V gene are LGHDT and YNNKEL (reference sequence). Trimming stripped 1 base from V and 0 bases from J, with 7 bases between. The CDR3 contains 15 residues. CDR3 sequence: CASSQGEYSNQPQHF. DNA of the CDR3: TGTGCCAGCAGCCAAGGGGAGTATAGCAATCAGCCCCAGCATTTT.

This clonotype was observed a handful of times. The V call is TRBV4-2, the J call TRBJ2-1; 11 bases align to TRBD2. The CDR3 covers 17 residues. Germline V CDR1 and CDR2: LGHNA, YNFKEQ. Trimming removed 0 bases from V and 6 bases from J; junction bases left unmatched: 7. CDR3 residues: CASSQEGASGGLNEQFF. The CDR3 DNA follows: TGTGCCAGCAGCCAAGAAGGGGCTAGCGGGGGGCTCAATGAGCAGTTCTTC.

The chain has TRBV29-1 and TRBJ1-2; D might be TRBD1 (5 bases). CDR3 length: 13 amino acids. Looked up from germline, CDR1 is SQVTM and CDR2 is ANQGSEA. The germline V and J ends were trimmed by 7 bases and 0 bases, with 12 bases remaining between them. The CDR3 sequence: CSDGPTANYGYTF. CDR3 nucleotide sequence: TGCAGCGACGGACCGACAGCTAACTATGGCTACACCTTC.

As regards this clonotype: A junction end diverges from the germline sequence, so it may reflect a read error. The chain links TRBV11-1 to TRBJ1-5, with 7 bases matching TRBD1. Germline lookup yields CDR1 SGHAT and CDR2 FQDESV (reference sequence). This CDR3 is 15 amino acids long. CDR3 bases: TGTGCCAGCACCCTGGGAGGGGGCGCGGGTCAGCCCAAGCATTTT. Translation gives CASTLGGGAGQPKHF.

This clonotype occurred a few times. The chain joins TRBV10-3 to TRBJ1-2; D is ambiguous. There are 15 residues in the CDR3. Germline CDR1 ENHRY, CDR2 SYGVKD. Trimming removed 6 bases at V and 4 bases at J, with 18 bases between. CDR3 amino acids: CAISEGDGQSYGYTF. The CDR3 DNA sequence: TGTGCCATCAGCGAGGGAGACGGGCAGTCCTATGGCTACACCTTC.